This section outlines one T cell receptor beta chain sequence together with its context. The sample comes from a study of blood T cell repertoires in COVID-19. Background on the study: Recovered Cohort 3 donors showed two negative PCRs, clearance, or symptom resolution. Samples representing acute and convalescent COVID-19 were sourced from the United States, Italy and Spain.

CDR1 is KGHDR and CDR2 is SFDVKD in the germline V gene. After removal of 2 bases from V and 1 base from J, the junction contained 1 base not matched to a gene. The CDR3 covers 17 residues. Assay: immunoSEQ multiplex PCR; the TCRdb copy retains only in-frame clones and omits some. The sample has some 300,000 clones, around 90% seen once. This study enrolled people aged about 18 to 100 from around 26 US geographic areas. Sequenced: PBMCs or T cells enriched from blood (not recorded which). The chain has TRBV24-1 and TRBJ2-3; 14 bases agree with TRBD2. This receptor was taken from a woman aged 60-70 years in a cohort exposed to, infected with or recovered from COVID-19 (not recorded which). As DNA, the CDR3 is TGTGCCACCAGTGATTGGGGACTAGCGGGAGGCACAGATACGCAGTATTTT. Protein product: CATSDWGLAGGTDTQYF.